This TCR beta chain derives from a study of blood T cell repertoires in COVID-19. Study overall: The United States, Italy and Spain supplied acute and convalescent COVID-19 samples. The analysed material was cDNA or gDNA that came from T cells, B-cell-depleted T cells, or PBMCs.

Sequencing used immunoSEQ multiplex PCR; TCRdb keeps in-frame clones, though not all of them. The data show roughly 110,000 clones, around 86% seen once. The trim removed 5 bases at V and 8 bases at J, leaving 2 bases unmatched. CDR1 and CDR2 (germline): MNHEY, SVGAGI. The CDR3 extends over 13 amino acids. This receptor was identified in a man aged 40-49 years with acute or convalescent COVID-19. The sample taken for sequencing was peripheral blood. This chain uses TRBV6-5 with TRBJ1-6, with TRBD1 matching 8 bases. The DNA for the CDR3 is TGTGCCAGCAGTACAGGGGGGGATTCACCCCTCCACTTT. Protein product: CASSTGGDSPLHF.